Below, 25 T cell receptor beta chains from the same sample are listed, as sequenced in a study of CD8+CD57+ T cells in acquired aplastic anemia. The template used for profiling TCR beta VDJ and CDR3 was genomic DNA. In TCRdb, the reads were re-called with MiXCR into one record per CDR3 protein. The data hold about 190,000 distinct CDR3 sequences, with about half observed a single time. Specimen: sorted CD4+, CD8+, or CD8+CD57+ T cells (not recorded which) from PBMCs. The receptors originated from a human donor in good health, serving as a control.

This CDR3 is CASSETGDEKLFF. The CDR3 DNA reads TGCGCCAGCAGTGAGACAGGGGATGAAAAACTGTTTTTT. This chain connects TRBV10-1 to TRBJ1-4; 7 nucleotides align to TRBD1. Germline V CDR1 and CDR2: WNHNN, SYGVQD (reference sequence). The CDR3 extends over 13 amino acids. V shed 2 bases and J 6 bases; nucleotides not matched to a gene: 0.

The sample holds many counts of this clonotype. The chain is built from TRBV7-2 and TRBJ2-3; D gene unclear. The ends were cut back, 4 bases at V and 2 bases at J, with 7 bases in the middle. The CDR3 extends over 13 amino acids. Germline V lookup: CDR1 SGHTA, CDR2 FQGNSA. Here the CDR3 DNA reads TGTGCCAGCAGCTCCCTACTCACAGATACGCAGTATTTT. Protein product: CASSSLLTDTQYF.

The chain combines TRBV4-1 with TRBJ2-7; 10 positions match TRBD1. This CDR3 region has 14 residues. V gave up 0 bases and J gave up 5 bases; unmatched junction bases: 1. CDR1 is MGHRA, CDR2 YSYEKL, per germline. The CDR3 DNA follows: TGCGCCAGCAGCCAAGAGACAGGGGGCGACGAGCAGTACTTC. It translates to CASSQETGGDEQYF.

This clonotype was seen a single time. The V gene is TRBV7-2, the J gene TRBJ1-2; D unclear. Trimming took 0 bases from V and 8 from J, leaving 10 bases between them. In germline, CDR1 is SGHTA, CDR2 FQGNSA. CDR3 length: 13 amino acids. The CDR3 DNA reads TGTGCCAGCAGCTTAGCGCTTGGGCAGGGCTACACCTTC. Its protein product is CASSLALGQGYTF. Full variable domain (missing parts from reference TRBV7-2 and TRBJ1-2): GAGVSQSPSNKVTEKGKDVELRCDPISGHTALYWYRQSLGQGLEFLIYFQGNSAPDKSGLPSDRFSAERTGGSVSTLTIQRTQQEDSAVYLCASSLALGQGYTFGSGTRLTVV.

The rearrangement uses TRBV20-1 and TRBJ2-7, with TRBD1 matching over 8 bases. V dropped 5 bases and J dropped 3; count of bases not matched to a gene: 9. Germline CDR1 and CDR2: DFQATT and SNEGSKA (reference sequence). The CDR3 runs 14 residues. The CDR3 here is CSAVRTGNRYEQYF. In DNA, the CDR3 is TGCAGTGCTGTAAGGACAGGGAACCGCTACGAGCAGTACTTC.

This clonotype was found many times. The chain combines TRBV7-2 with TRBJ2-1, with 12 bases that match TRBD2. The CDR3 spans 17 residues. The V and J ends lost 0 bases and 12 bases, in that order; junction bases with no gene match: 12. Germline V gene lookup returns CDR1 SGHTA and CDR2 FQGNSA. DNA of the CDR3: TGTGCCAGCAGCTTAGCGGTTAGGACTAGCGGGGTCCAAATGCAGTTCTTC. It translates to CASSLAVRTSGVQMQFF.

V gene TRBV2 combines with J gene TRBJ1-2; D is unclear. The CDR3 length is 12 residues. Germline CDR1 SNHLY, CDR2 FYNNEI. Between the trimmed V and J ends, which lost 7 bases and 0 bases, there was a span of 6 bases. CDR3 amino acids: CASNPSNYGYTF. For the CDR3, the DNA is TGTGCCAGCAACCCCTCTAACTATGGCTACACCTTC.

V gene TRBV29-1 combines with J gene TRBJ2-1; TRBD2 matches at 11 bases. The ends lost 6 bases at V and 7 bases at J; junction bases unmatched: 11. Germline V gives CDR1 SQVTM, CDR2 ANQGSEA. The CDR3 consists of 15 residues. CDR3 region: CSVRLAGRPGNEQFF. The CDR3 nucleotides read TGCAGCGTCCGACTAGCGGGGAGGCCGGGGAATGAGCAGTTCTTC.

The CDR3 coding sequence is TGCAGTGCTAGTTCGGGGGGGGCGCGTGAAGCTTTCTTT. Its translation: CSASSGGAREAFF. V and J are TRBV20-1 and TRBJ1-1; D might be TRBD1 (6 bases). Germline CDR1 DFQATT, CDR2 SNEGSKA (reference sequence). This CDR3 contains 13 residues. The V end was cut by 3 bases, the J end by 7 bases, with 15 bases between.

This clonotype was observed many times. The rearrangement joins TRBV10-3 to TRBJ2-3; either TRBD1 or TRBD2 may supply D (5 bases each). Per the germline V gene, CDR1 is ENHRY and CDR2 is SYGVKD. CDR3 length: 13 amino acids. Trimming stripped 6 bases from V and 1 base from J, with 8 bases between. The CDR3 DNA reads as TGTGCCATCAGGCAGGGAGGCACAGATACGCAGTATTTT. This codes for CAIRQGGTDTQYF.

The rearrangement joins TRBV19 to TRBJ2-7, with TRBD1 matching 8 bases. Germline V gene sequence: CDR1 LNHDA, CDR2 SQIVND (reference sequence). The CDR3 covers 14 residues. The J segment lost 9 bases and the V segment lost 2 bases, leaving 9 bases of the junction unmatched. The CDR3 region is CASSIRGPGGVQYF. CDR3 bases: TGTGCCAGTAGTATAAGAGGGCCAGGGGGCGTGCAGTACTTC.

The table lists this clonotype with many counts. This chain links TRBV20-1 with TRBJ1-1, with D tentatively TRBD1 (5 bases). The V end was cut by 3 bases, the J end by 0 bases, with 14 bases between. Germline CDR1 and CDR2: DFQATT and SNEGSKA (reference sequence). The CDR3 is made up of 15 amino acids. The CDR3 DNA follows: TGCAGTGCTAGTATGATGGGGCCGGTGAACACTGAAGCTTTCTTT. It codes for CSASMMGPVNTEAFF.

CDR3 bases: TGTGCCAGCAAGCGGGAAACTGGAAACACCATATATTTT. Residues: CASKRETGNTIYF. V gene TRBV5-6 combines with J gene TRBJ1-3; the D is unclear. The CDR3 has 13 amino acids. With 6 bases removed from V and 2 bases from J, the gap between germline ends came to 9 bases. Germline V gives CDR1 SGHDT, CDR2 YYEEEE.

The V and J genes are TRBV6-6 and TRBJ1-2, with 9 bases lining up with TRBD1. The CDR3 extends over 15 amino acids. V lost 6 bases to trimming and J lost 4 bases; unmatched junction nucleotides: 9. The germline CDR1 and CDR2 sequences are MNHNY and SVGAGI (reference sequence). The CDR3 protein is CASSPTPGQGYGYTF. For the CDR3, the DNA is TGTGCCAGCAGCCCTACACCGGGACAGGGCTATGGCTACACCTTC.

This clonotype was seen a few times. This chain joins TRBV10-3 and TRBJ1-3; D call uncertain. This CDR3 comprises 14 residues. V was shortened by 3 bases and J by 0 bases, with 6 bases between the two germline ends. The V gene's germline CDR1 is ENHRY and CDR2 SYGVKD. The CDR3 region has the DNA TGTGCCATCAGTGAAAGGGTCTCTGGAAACACCATATATTTT. Translating gives CAISERVSGNTIYF.

The chain has TRBV2 and TRBJ2-3; D unclear. The CDR3 consists of 13 residues. Germline V gene sequence: CDR1 SNHLY, CDR2 FYNNEI. V shed 1 base and J shed 6 bases, with 8 bases lying between them. This CDR3 reads CASSEVWVDTQYF. In DNA, the CDR3 is TGTGCCAGCAGTGAAGTGTGGGTGGATACGCAGTATTTT.

In this sample, this clonotype turned up a few times. CDR3 amino acids: CASSLGQGQGETQYF. CDR3 DNA sequence: TGTGCCAGCAGCTTAGGACAGGGGCAGGGAGAGACCCAGTACTTC. The genes are TRBV9 and TRBJ2-5; 9 nucleotides line up with TRBD1. The CDR3 is 15 residues long. The V and J ends lost 4 bases and 4 bases, in that order; junction bases with no gene match: 8. CDR1 is SGDLS, CDR2 YYNGEE, per germline.

Concerning this clonotype: No DNA is shown, since the ends of the CDR3 on it are uncertain; the CDR3 is the one TCRdb lists. The J gene is TRBJ2-2, the V gene TRBV2; whether TRBD1, the table's D call, matches the DNA was not checked. Ends included, the CDR3 has 14 residues. CDR1 and CDR2 from the germline V gene are SNHLY and FYNNEI. CDR3 sequence: CASILVGATYELFF.

This chain uses TRBV19 with TRBJ2-5; tentative D call: TRBD2 (7 bases). Per the germline V gene, CDR1 is LNHDA and CDR2 is SQIVND (reference sequence). Trimming cost V 9 bases and J 4 bases, with 21 bases left between them. The CDR3 covers 15 residues. The CDR3 coding sequence is TGTGCCAGCAGCTTGGTGGGGGGGCCGGGAGAGACCCAGTACTTC. It yields the protein CASSLVGGPGETQYF.

V is TRBV7-7 and J is TRBJ2-1, with D uncertain. Germline-derived CDR1 and CDR2 are SSHAT and FNYEAQ (reference sequence). Trimming stripped 1 base from V and 3 bases from J, with 4 bases between. This CDR3 spans 13 amino acids. The CDR3, as DNA: TGTGCCAGCAGCTTAGACCACTACAATGAGCAGTTCTTC. Translating gives CASSLDHYNEQFF. The whole variable domain, filled in from reference TRBV7-7 and TRBJ2-1, reads GAGVSQSPRYKVTKRGQDVTLRCDPISSHATLYWYQQALGQGPEFLTYFNYEAQPDKSGLPSDRFSAERPEGSISTLTIQRTEQRDSAMYRCASSLDHYNEQFFGPGTRLTVL.

The V call is TRBV9, the J call TRBJ2-7; tentative D call: TRBD2 (6 bases). The CDR3 runs 15 residues. The germline CDR1 and CDR2 sequences are SGDLS and YYNGEE. Trimming pared 4 bases from V and 5 bases from J, leaving 19 bases between. Here the CDR3 DNA reads TGTGCCAGCAGCTTCCGTGGACTATATTTCGACGAGCAGTACTTC. This gives the protein CASSFRGLYFDEQYF.

Concerning this clonotype: Mismatch with germline at one junction end may stem from a read error. This chain uses TRBV7-9 with TRBJ1-5; no clear D. The CDR3 spans 16 residues. CDR1 and CDR2 from the germline V gene are SEHNR and FQNEAQ (reference sequence). CDR3 bases: TGTGCCAGCAGCTTAGGATCGGGGAGCAGCAAGCAGCCCCAGCATTTT. This codes for CASSLGSGSSKQPQHF.

V and J are TRBV10-2 and TRBJ2-1, with 9 bases fitting TRBD1. After removal of 6 bases from V and 6 bases from J, the junction contained 3 bases not matched to a gene. The CDR3 loop spans 13 amino acids. The germline V gene has CDR1 WSHSY and CDR2 SAAADI. The chain's CDR3 is CASRGTGFNEQFF. The CDR3 region has the DNA TGCGCCAGCAGGGGGACAGGGTTCAATGAGCAGTTCTTC.

The chain is built from TRBV2 and TRBJ1-6; 8 nucleotides match TRBD1. In germline, CDR1 is SNHLY, CDR2 FYNNEI. V dropped 6 bases and J dropped 13; count of bases not matched to a gene: 11. The CDR3 contains 14 residues. The CDR3 sequence is CASRRTGINQPLHF. DNA of the CDR3: TGTGCCAGCAGACGGACAGGGATAAATCAGCCCCTCCACTTT.

The CDR3 nucleotides are TGTGCCAGCAGCTTAGGTGGGACTAGCCAAGAGACCCAGTACTTC. Its protein is CASSLGGTSQETQYF. The chain joins TRBV7-2 to TRBJ2-5, with 8 bases matching TRBD2. The CDR3 contains 15 residues. The J segment lost 1 base and the V segment lost 1 base, leaving 2 bases of the junction unmatched. The V gene's germline CDR1 is SGHTA and CDR2 FQGNSA.